This T cell receptor beta chain comes out of a study of blood T cell repertoires in COVID-19. Whole-study context: The analysed material was cDNA or gDNA that came from T cells, B-cell-depleted T cells, or PBMCs.

This CDR3 is 15 amino acids long. Trimming removed 4 bases from V and 1 base from J, with 10 bases in between. Germline V gene data show CDR1 as LGHDT and CDR2 as YNNKEL (reference sequence). The assay was immunoSEQ multiplex PCR, and TCRdb's table has in-frame clones only and misses some. The sample shows about 42,000 clones, under 85% of them seen only once. The sequence derives from a human donor in a cohort sampled during active COVID-19. The specimen sequenced was peripheral blood. This chain uses TRBV3-1 (or the pseudogene TRBV3-2) with TRBJ2-2, with D possibly matching TRBD1 (6 bases). CDR3 nucleotide sequence: TGTGCCAGCAGCCCCAGGGGACAGAACACCGGGGAGCTGTTTTTT. Its translation: CASSPRGQNTGELFF.